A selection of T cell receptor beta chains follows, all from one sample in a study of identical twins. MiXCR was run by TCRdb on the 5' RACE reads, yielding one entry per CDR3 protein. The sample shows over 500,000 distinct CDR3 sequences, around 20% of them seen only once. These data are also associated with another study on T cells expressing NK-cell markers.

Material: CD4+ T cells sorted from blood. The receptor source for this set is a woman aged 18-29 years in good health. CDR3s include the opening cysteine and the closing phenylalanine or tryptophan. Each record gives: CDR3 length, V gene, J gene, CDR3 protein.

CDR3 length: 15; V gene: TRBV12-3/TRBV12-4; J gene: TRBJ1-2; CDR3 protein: CASSARETGPYGYTF
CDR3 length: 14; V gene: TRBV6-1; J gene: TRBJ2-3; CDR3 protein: CASRTGTGSDTQYF
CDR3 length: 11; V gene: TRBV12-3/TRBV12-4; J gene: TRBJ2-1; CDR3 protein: CATGEYNEQFF
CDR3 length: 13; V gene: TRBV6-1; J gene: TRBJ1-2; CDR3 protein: CASSEHGDYGYTF
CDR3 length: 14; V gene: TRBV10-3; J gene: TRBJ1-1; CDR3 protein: CAISERGPNTEAFF
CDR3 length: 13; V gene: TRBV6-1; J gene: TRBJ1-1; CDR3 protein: CASRKTGSTEAFF
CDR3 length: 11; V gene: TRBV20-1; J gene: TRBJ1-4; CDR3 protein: CSASGSEKLFF
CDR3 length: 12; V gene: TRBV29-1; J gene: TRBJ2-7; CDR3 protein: CSVQGFGYEQYF
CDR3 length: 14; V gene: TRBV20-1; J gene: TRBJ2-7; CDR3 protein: CSAPSRDRNYEQYF
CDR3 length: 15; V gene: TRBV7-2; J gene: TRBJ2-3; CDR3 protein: CASSLQGGGTDTQYF
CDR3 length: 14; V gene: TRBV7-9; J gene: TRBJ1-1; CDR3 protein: CASSLAARATEAFF
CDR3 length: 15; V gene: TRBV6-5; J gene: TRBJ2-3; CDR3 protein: CASSYRGIIDDTQYF
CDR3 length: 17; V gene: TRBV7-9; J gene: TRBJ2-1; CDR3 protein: CASIPPLREGFHNEQFF
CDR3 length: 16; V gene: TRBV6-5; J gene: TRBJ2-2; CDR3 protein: CASSYTSGANTGELFF
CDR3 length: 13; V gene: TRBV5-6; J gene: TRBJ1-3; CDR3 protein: CASTWDRGNTIYF
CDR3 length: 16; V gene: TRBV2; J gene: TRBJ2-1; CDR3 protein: CASRATRDRGQGEQFF
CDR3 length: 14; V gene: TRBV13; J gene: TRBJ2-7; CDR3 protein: CASSPYRGSYEQYF
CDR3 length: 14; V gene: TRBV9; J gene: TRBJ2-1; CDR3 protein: CASSPRDGDNEQFF
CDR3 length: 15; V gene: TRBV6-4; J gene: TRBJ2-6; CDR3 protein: CASSGEGAGANVLTF
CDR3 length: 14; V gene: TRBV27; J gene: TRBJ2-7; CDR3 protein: CASSLYGTGYEQYF
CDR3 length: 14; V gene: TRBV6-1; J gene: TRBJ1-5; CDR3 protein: CATSTGGGWQPQHF
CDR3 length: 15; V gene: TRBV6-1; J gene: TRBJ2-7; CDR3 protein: CASNKLRDRAKEQYF
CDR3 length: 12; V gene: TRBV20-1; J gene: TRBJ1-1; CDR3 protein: CSAAPGGGEAFF
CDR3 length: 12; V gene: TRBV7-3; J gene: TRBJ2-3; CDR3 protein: CASSFPEGTQYF
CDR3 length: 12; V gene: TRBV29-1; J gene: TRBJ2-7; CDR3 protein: CSVNLAGYEQYF
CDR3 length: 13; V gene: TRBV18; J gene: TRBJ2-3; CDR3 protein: CASSPTSTDTQYF
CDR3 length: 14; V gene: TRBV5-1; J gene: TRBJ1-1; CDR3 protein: CASSLGASNTEAFF
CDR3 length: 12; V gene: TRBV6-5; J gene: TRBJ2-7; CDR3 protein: CASSYQGNEQYF
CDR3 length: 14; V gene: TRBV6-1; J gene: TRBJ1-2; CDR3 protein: CASSRRTAYYGYTF
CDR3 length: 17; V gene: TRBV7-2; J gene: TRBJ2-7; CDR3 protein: CASSPAPPGLANSEQYF
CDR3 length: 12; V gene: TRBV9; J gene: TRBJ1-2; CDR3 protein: CASTRTNYGYTF
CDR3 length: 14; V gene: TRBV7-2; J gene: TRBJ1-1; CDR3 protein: CASSYQARSTEAFF
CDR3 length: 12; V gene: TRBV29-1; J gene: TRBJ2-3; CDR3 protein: CSGNEATDTQYF
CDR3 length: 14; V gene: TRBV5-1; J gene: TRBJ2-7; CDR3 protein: CASSLYGRFGEQYF
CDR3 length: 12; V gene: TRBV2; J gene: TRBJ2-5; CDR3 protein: CASSVYRETQYF